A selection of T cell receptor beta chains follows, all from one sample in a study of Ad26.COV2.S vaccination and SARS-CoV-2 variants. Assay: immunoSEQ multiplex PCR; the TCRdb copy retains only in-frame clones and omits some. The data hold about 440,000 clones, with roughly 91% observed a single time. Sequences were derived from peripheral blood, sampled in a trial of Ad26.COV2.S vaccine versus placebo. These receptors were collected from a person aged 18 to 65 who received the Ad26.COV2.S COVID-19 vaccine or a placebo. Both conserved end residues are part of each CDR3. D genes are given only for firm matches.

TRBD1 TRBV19 CASSSPGQEDATNEKLFF
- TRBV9 CASSVAMVGAGGGEKLFF
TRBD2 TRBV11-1 CASSLEGLADNEQFF
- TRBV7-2 CASSLAGTLNYGYTF
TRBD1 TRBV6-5 CASRVQGAGNTEAFF
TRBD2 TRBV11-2 CASSLVGRGQSVETQYF
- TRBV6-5 CASSSYARGYEQYF
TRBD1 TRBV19 CASSPTGVSQPQHF
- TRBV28 CASSEPRRVDDTEAFF
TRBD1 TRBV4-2 CASSPRGRSNYGYTF
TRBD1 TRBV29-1 CSARRGQGATEAFF
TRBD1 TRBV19 CAAGTGSSPVF
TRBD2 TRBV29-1 CSVEGLAGHTQYF
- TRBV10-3 CAITLAPSSYEQYF
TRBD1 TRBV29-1 CSVSGTAETQYF
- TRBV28 CASSSRGARNTEAFF
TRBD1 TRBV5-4 CASSWRQGAGETQYF
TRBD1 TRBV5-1 CASSQGTGGLNF
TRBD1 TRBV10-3 CAIGQGDEQYF
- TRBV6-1 CASSEVGRGTEAFF
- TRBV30 CAWSSGNSLYNTIYF
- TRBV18 CASSDGGDTQYF
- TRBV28 CASSLEVSYEKLFF
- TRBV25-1 CASHNTGELFF
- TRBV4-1 CASSHKGVTGNSPLHF
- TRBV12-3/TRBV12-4 CASSPHSGYEQFF
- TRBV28 CASRTGSPYSNQPQHF
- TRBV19 CASSFVTGDEQYF
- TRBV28 CASGGSSYEQYF
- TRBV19 CASSTSRETQYF
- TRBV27 CASSFLAGREFGGYTF
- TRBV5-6 CASSLYSGEQYF
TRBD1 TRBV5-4 CASSGGTGLWETQYF
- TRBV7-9 CASSLIPYEQYF
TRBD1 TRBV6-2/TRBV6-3 CASSTGTGAYEQYF
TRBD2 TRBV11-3 CASSLGDYGTGELFF
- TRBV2 CASSESSPRDIQYF
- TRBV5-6 CASSLVVLRGTEAFF
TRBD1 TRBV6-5 CASSYSSNRGETQYF
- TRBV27 CASSLGPNYGYTF
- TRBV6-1 CASSDGRDTQYF
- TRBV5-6 CASSSRGLLLNNEQFF
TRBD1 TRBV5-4 CASRTTGRVDTGELFF
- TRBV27 CASSPGWIYNEQFF
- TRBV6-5 CASKPGGLTEAFF
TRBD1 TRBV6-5 CASSYSPQGANNEQFF
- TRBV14 CASSQTVTRDGYTF
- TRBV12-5 CASGYSPSQPQHF
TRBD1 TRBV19 CASSIGRGLNTEAFF
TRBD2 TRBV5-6 CASSLLASGANEQFF
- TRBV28 CASSLAPGHQYNSPLHF
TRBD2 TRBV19 CASSGLAGTDTQYF
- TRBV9 CASSPAQTFGANVLTF
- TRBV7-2 CASSRYGLNQPQHF
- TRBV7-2 CASSLAGAKNIQYF
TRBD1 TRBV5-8 CASSSQGFSYNEQFF
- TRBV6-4 CASSGGQNYGYTF